This T cell receptor beta chain derives from a study of blood T cell repertoires in COVID-19. Authors' data handling: Researchers report that nucleated cell counts were estimated from reference gene primer amplification. The method was immunoSEQ multiplex PCR; TCRdb's version includes in-frame clones alone and lacks a portion of them. From that table come the V and J calls and clone size; the DNA was used to work out D and trimming. Here the sample spans over 200,000 clones, 80% to 90% being singletons. Looked up from germline, CDR1 is SGHAT and CDR2 is FQNNGV. The length of the CDR3 is 15 residues. The V end was cut by 4 bases, the J end by 2 bases, with 12 bases between. The participants were between roughly 18 and 89 years old and came from 24 US areas.

Material for sequencing was PBMCs or T cells enriched from blood (not recorded which). This clonotype was obtained from a woman aged 50 to 60 in a cohort exposed to, infected with or recovered from COVID-19 (not recorded which). The chain couples TRBV11-2 to TRBJ2-1; D perhaps matches TRBD1 (5 bases). The CDR3 sequence is CASSWGTPPYNEQFF. The CDR3 coding sequence is TGTGCCAGCAGCTGGGGCACGCCTCCCTACAATGAGCAGTTCTTC.